This TCR beta chain was captured in a study of T-cell memory formation after mild COVID-19. The ends lost 5 bases at V and 6 bases at J; junction bases unmatched: 8. Germline V lookup: CDR1 SGHAT, CDR2 FQNNGV. The CDR3 has 15 amino acids. TCRdb itself ran the 5' RACE reads through MiXCR, one entry per CDR3 protein. The sample has hundreds of thousands of distinct CDR3 sequences; around 25% are singletons. Study conclusions and caveats: The study detected some responding clones in pre-infection memory, suggesting cross-reactive memory joined. Confirmation was lacking for SARS-CoV-2 specificity of second-wave clones that peaked on day 37. Contracting clones, day 15 to 85, had balanced CD4/CD8, and later expanders favored CD4+.

Points on this clonotype: Its antigen is still unknown.

The rearrangement links TRBV11-2 to TRBJ2-1; 9 bases are a match to TRBD1. The source material was PBMCs or a T cell subset sorted from them (not recorded which). The receptor's source is an adult woman who had mild COVID-19 (a few samples of this study predate the infection). Cell type and time point are not known. The CDR3 sequence: CASSPTGGVVNEQFF. CDR3 DNA sequence: TGTGCCAGCAGCCCGACAGGGGGTGTCGTCAATGAGCAGTTCTTC.